This T cell receptor beta chain was sequenced in a study of blood T cells in healthy people across ages. Using a J-beta primer mix together with a sample-barcoded 5' primer, a second PCR was run for roughly 7 to 11 cycles. TCRdb analysed the 5' RACE reads with MiXCR anew, one entry per CDR3 protein. Of hundreds of thousands of distinct CDR3 sequences in the sample, 58% were seen once. The CDR3 is made up of 15 amino acids. The germline V gene encodes CDR1 MGHRA and CDR2 YSYEKL. Trimming removed 4 bases from V and 4 bases from J; junction bases left unmatched: 6. This chain uses TRBV4-1 with TRBJ1-5; TRBD1 matches at 8 bases. The sequence derives from a man aged 60 to 75 in good health. Specimen: blood. CDR3 in amino acids: CASSRGQGPNQPQHF. CDR3 sequence (DNA): TGCGCCAGCAGCCGTGGACAGGGTCCGAATCAGCCCCAGCATTTT.